Listed below are T cell receptor beta chains from one sample, sequenced in a study of OX40 agonist ivuxolimab in advanced cancers. Libraries were prepared by immunoSEQ multiplex PCR; TCRdb keeps only in-frame clonotypes and omits some of them. The sample consists of over 65,000 clones, over 80% of them appearing once. Sequenced here: CD4+ or CD8+ T cells sorted from blood, sampled in a trial of the OX40 agonist ivuxolimab. These receptors came from an adult with an advanced solid tumor such as melanoma, head and neck, liver or kidney cancer. Both conserved end residues are part of each CDR3. The D gene is left open where the match is weak. Rows may omit the clone size; those that give it use once, few, many or a size class.

j_gene: TRBJ2-7
abundance: NA
v_gene: TRBV7-2
d_gene: TRBD2
CDR3nt: TGTGCCAGCAGCTTCCCGACTAGCGGGGGACACGAGCAGTACTTC
CDR3aa: CASSFPTSGGHEQYF

j_gene: TRBJ2-7
abundance: NA
v_gene: TRBV7-8
d_gene: NA
CDR3nt: TGTGCCAGCACCCCCGGAAGGGATTCCTACGAGCAGTACTTC
CDR3aa: CASTPGRDSYEQYF

j_gene: TRBJ2-3
abundance: few
v_gene: TRBV4-2
d_gene: NA
CDR3nt: TGTGCCAGCAGCCAAGACCAAGATACGCAGTATTTT
CDR3aa: CASSQDQDTQYF

j_gene: TRBJ2-3
abundance: NA
v_gene: TRBV5-6
d_gene: NA
CDR3nt: TGTGCCAGCAGCCCCCGGGGAGCGGGTAGCACAGATACGCAGTATTTT
CDR3aa: CASSPRGAGSTDTQYF

j_gene: TRBJ2-1
abundance: NA
v_gene: TRBV28
d_gene: TRBD2
CDR3nt: TGTGCCAGCAGCGGGGGGAGGGCCGTATTTTACAATGAGCAGTTCTTC
CDR3aa: CASSGGRAVFYNEQFF

j_gene: TRBJ2-7
abundance: NA
v_gene: TRBV5-1
d_gene: NA
CDR3nt: TGCGCCAGCAGCTTGGGTGGGACGCTTAGCTCCTACGAGCAGTACTTC
CDR3aa: CASSLGGTLSSYEQYF

j_gene: TRBJ2-5
abundance: NA
v_gene: TRBV15
d_gene: NA
CDR3nt: TGTGCCACCAGCAGAATAAATGAAGGAGGAGAGACCCAGTACTTC
CDR3aa: CATSRINEGGETQYF

j_gene: TRBJ1-3
abundance: NA
v_gene: TRBV11-2
d_gene: TRBD1
CDR3nt: TGTGCCAGCAGTCAAGGGACAGCAGACTGGAACACCATATATTTT
CDR3aa: CASSQGTADWNTIYF

j_gene: TRBJ1-6
abundance: NA
v_gene: TRBV2
d_gene: NA
CDR3nt: TGTGCCAGCATGGGAGGGTCCTATAATTCACCCCTCCACTTT
CDR3aa: CASMGGSYNSPLHF

j_gene: TRBJ2-5
abundance: NA
v_gene: TRBV6-1
d_gene: TRBD2
CDR3nt: TGTGCCAGCACCGGGACTAGCGGGAGTCAAGGGACCCAGTACTTC
CDR3aa: CASTGTSGSQGTQYF

j_gene: TRBJ1-2
abundance: NA
v_gene: TRBV7-2
d_gene: NA
CDR3nt: TGTGCCAGCAGACCCCCGGGAGAAACGGTGGGCTACACCTTC
CDR3aa: CASRPPGETVGYTF

j_gene: TRBJ1-4
abundance: NA
v_gene: TRBV11-1
d_gene: TRBD1
CDR3nt: TGTGCCAGCAGCCCGGGACAGGGAGGGGAAAAACTGTTTTTT
CDR3aa: CASSPGQGGEKLFF

j_gene: TRBJ1-3
abundance: once
v_gene: TRBV7-8
d_gene: TRBD1
CDR3nt: TGTGCCAGCAGCCGGGACAGGTCCCAGTACTCTGGAAACACCATATATTTT
CDR3aa: CASSRDRSQYSGNTIYF

j_gene: TRBJ1-2
abundance: once
v_gene: TRBV9
d_gene: NA
CDR3nt: TGTGCCAGCAGCGCCTCCCCTTCTCCGAACTATGGCTACACCTTC
CDR3aa: CASSASPSPNYGYTF

j_gene: TRBJ2-7
abundance: few
v_gene: TRBV28
d_gene: TRBD2
CDR3nt: TGTGCCAGCAGTTTCCCCCCGAGCGGGAAATTCTCCTACGAGCAGTACTTC
CDR3aa: CASSFPPSGKFSYEQYF

j_gene: TRBJ1-2
abundance: NA
v_gene: TRBV11-2
d_gene: TRBD1
CDR3nt: TGTGCCAGCAGCTTAGCAGGGGGCATGGGGACCTATGGCTACACCTTC
CDR3aa: CASSLAGGMGTYGYTF

j_gene: TRBJ1-6
abundance: NA
v_gene: TRBV11-2
d_gene: TRBD1
CDR3nt: TGTGCCAGCAGCCCAGAGGGTACAGGGGGTAGGCCCCTCCACTTT
CDR3aa: CASSPEGTGGRPLHF

j_gene: TRBJ1-1
abundance: NA
v_gene: TRBV9
d_gene: TRBD1
CDR3nt: TGTGCCAGCAGCGTCGACAGGGGGCGAGCTTTCTTT
CDR3aa: CASSVDRGRAFF

j_gene: TRBJ1-5
abundance: few
v_gene: TRBV2
d_gene: NA
CDR3nt: TGTGCCAGCAATGGACAGCTAGTCGATCAGCCCCAGCATTTT
CDR3aa: CASNGQLVDQPQHF

j_gene: TRBJ2-2
abundance: once
v_gene: TRBV5-6
d_gene: NA
CDR3nt: TGTGCCAGCAGCTTGGGTCCGACCAACACCGGGGAGCTGTTTTTT
CDR3aa: CASSLGPTNTGELFF

j_gene: TRBJ2-3
abundance: NA
v_gene: TRBV19
d_gene: TRBD2
CDR3nt: TGTGCCAGTAGTTGGTCTAGCGGGAGCAGCACAGATACGCAGTATTTT
CDR3aa: CASSWSSGSSTDTQYF

j_gene: TRBJ1-3
abundance: NA
v_gene: TRBV9
d_gene: NA
CDR3nt: TGTGCCAGCAGCCGGGACGTCGGAAACACCATATATTTT
CDR3aa: CASSRDVGNTIYF

j_gene: TRBJ1-2
abundance: few
v_gene: TRBV29-1
d_gene: NA
CDR3nt: TGCAGCGTTGGAGGGGACTATGGCTACACCTTC
CDR3aa: CSVGGDYGYTF

j_gene: TRBJ1-5
abundance: NA
v_gene: TRBV28
d_gene: NA
CDR3nt: TGTGCCAGCAGTCTTAATGGGAACAATCAGCCCCAGCATTTT
CDR3aa: CASSLNGNNQPQHF

j_gene: TRBJ1-3
abundance: NA
v_gene: TRBV7-9
d_gene: TRBD1
CDR3nt: TGTGCCAGCAGCTTCGGGACAGACCCTGGAAACACCATATATTTT
CDR3aa: CASSFGTDPGNTIYF

j_gene: TRBJ2-1
abundance: NA
v_gene: TRBV5-1
d_gene: NA
CDR3nt: TGCGCCAGCAGCCCTACAGGGAAGAATGAGCAGTTCTTC
CDR3aa: CASSPTGKNEQFF

j_gene: TRBJ2-7
abundance: NA
v_gene: TRBV28
d_gene: NA
CDR3nt: TGTGCCAGCGCTGGGGGGGCCAGGTACGAGCAGTACTTC
CDR3aa: CASAGGARYEQYF

j_gene: TRBJ2-5
abundance: NA
v_gene: TRBV19
d_gene: NA
CDR3nt: TGTGCCAGTAGTCACGGGACCCAAGAGACCCAGTACTTC
CDR3aa: CASSHGTQETQYF

j_gene: TRBJ1-1
abundance: NA
v_gene: TRBV9
d_gene: NA
CDR3nt: TGTGCCAGCAGCCTATCGTGGGGTCAGGGCACTGAAGCTTTCTTT
CDR3aa: CASSLSWGQGTEAFF

j_gene: TRBJ1-2
abundance: NA
v_gene: TRBV28
d_gene: TRBD1
CDR3nt: TGTGCCAGCTCCGGGACAGGGGTTAACTATGGCTACACCTTC
CDR3aa: CASSGTGVNYGYTF

j_gene: TRBJ1-1
abundance: NA
v_gene: TRBV2
d_gene: TRBD1
CDR3nt: TGTGCCAGCAGTGCAACAGGGGCTCGGGAAGCTTTCTTT
CDR3aa: CASSATGAREAFF

j_gene: TRBJ1-5
abundance: NA
v_gene: TRBV9
d_gene: NA
CDR3nt: TGTGCCAGCAGCGTATCCCCTCGACAGCCCCAGCATTTT
CDR3aa: CASSVSPRQPQHF

j_gene: TRBJ2-1
abundance: NA
v_gene: TRBV5-1
d_gene: NA
CDR3nt: TGCGCCAGCACCGCTCACAGCTCCTACAATGAGCAGTTCTTC
CDR3aa: CASTAHSSYNEQFF

j_gene: TRBJ2-5
abundance: NA
v_gene: TRBV6-1
d_gene: TRBD2
CDR3nt: TGTGCCAGCAGTGGTTTGGGACTAGTTGAGACCCAGTACTTC
CDR3aa: CASSGLGLVETQYF

j_gene: TRBJ2-7
abundance: few
v_gene: TRBV5-4
d_gene: TRBD1
CDR3nt: TGTGCCAGCAGCTTGGGAACCCGCCGGGACAGGGATCACGACGAGCAGTACTTC
CDR3aa: CASSLGTRRDRDHDEQYF

j_gene: TRBJ1-1
abundance: NA
v_gene: TRBV19
d_gene: NA
CDR3nt: TGTGCCAGTAGTGGGGCTCTATCGAACACTGAAGCTTTCTTT
CDR3aa: CASSGALSNTEAFF

j_gene: TRBJ1-5
abundance: NA
v_gene: TRBV5-1
d_gene: NA
CDR3nt: TGCGCCAGCAGGGAAGATAGCAATCAGCCCCAGCATTTT
CDR3aa: CASREDSNQPQHF

j_gene: TRBJ1-1
abundance: NA
v_gene: TRBV11-1
d_gene: NA
CDR3nt: TGTGCCAGCAGCTTACTAATGAACACTGAAGCTTTCTTT
CDR3aa: CASSLLMNTEAFF

j_gene: TRBJ1-2
abundance: NA
v_gene: TRBV5-1
d_gene: NA
CDR3nt: TGCGCCAGCACCCCTGGGTCCGGGTCGAACTATGGCTACACCTTC
CDR3aa: CASTPGSGSNYGYTF

j_gene: TRBJ2-7
abundance: NA
v_gene: TRBV29-1
d_gene: NA
CDR3nt: TGCAGCGTTGGGGTAGGGGGGTCTAATCGTGAGCAGTACTTC
CDR3aa: CSVGVGGSNREQYF

j_gene: TRBJ2-1
abundance: NA
v_gene: TRBV2
d_gene: NA
CDR3nt: TGTGCCAGCAGAAGGGACAATCATTACAATGAGCAGTTCTTC
CDR3aa: CASRRDNHYNEQFF

j_gene: TRBJ2-7
abundance: once
v_gene: TRBV6-6
d_gene: NA
CDR3nt: TGTGCCAGCAAACCATACAGGGCATCCTACGAGCAGTACTTC
CDR3aa: CASKPYRASYEQYF

j_gene: TRBJ1-5
abundance: NA
v_gene: TRBV4-2
d_gene: NA
CDR3nt: TGTGCCAGCAGCCAAGTCTTGCAGAACAATCAGCCCCAGCATTTT
CDR3aa: CASSQVLQNNQPQHF

j_gene: TRBJ2-3
abundance: NA
v_gene: TRBV19
d_gene: NA
CDR3nt: TGTGCCAGTAGTATCCCCCACAGCACAGATACGCAGTATTTT
CDR3aa: CASSIPHSTDTQYF

j_gene: TRBJ2-6
abundance: NA
v_gene: TRBV27
d_gene: TRBD1
CDR3nt: TGTGCCAGCAGTGACCCGGGACAGGGAAGGTCTGGGGCCAACGTCCTGACTTTC
CDR3aa: CASSDPGQGRSGANVLTF

j_gene: TRBJ1-5
abundance: NA
v_gene: TRBV10-2
d_gene: NA
CDR3nt: TGCGCCGCCAGTGCGGGCAGGGACGGCAATCAGCCCCAGCATTTT
CDR3aa: CAASAGRDGNQPQHF

j_gene: TRBJ2-7
abundance: NA
v_gene: TRBV7-8
d_gene: NA
CDR3nt: TGTGCCAGCAGCATAAATCTCCAGGGCTCCTACGAGCAGTACTTC
CDR3aa: CASSINLQGSYEQYF